This is a list of T cell receptor beta chains from one sample in a study of T cell repertoires in cytomegalovirus infection. TCRdb independently ran MiXCR on the reads; one entry per CDR3 protein. The profile covers some 590,000 distinct CDR3 sequences, with 40% appearing a single time and 48% taken by the ten largest. The antigens for these receptors are not known. Sequencing used cultured PBMCs, obtained from culture after CMV antigen stimulation. These receptors were taken from a human donor in good health (CMV status not recorded). Some clones in this sample may be carry-over from other donors' samples. Each CDR3 is given with its conserved first and last residue. Each record gives: clone size, D gene, J gene, V gene, CDR3 DNA, CDR3 protein. The D gene is left open where the match is weak. The size entry is marked missing in some rows and otherwise reads once, few, many or a size class.

NA	NA	TRBJ2-7	TRBV4-2	TGTGCCAGCAGCCAAGATTTGCCAGGACCCCAATCCTTATTCTACGAGCAGTACTTC	CASSQDLPGPQSLFYEQYF
NA	TRBD2	TRBJ2-3	TRBV7-2	TGTGCCAGCAGCTTTAGTGCGCTAGCGGGGATCACAGATACGCAGTATTTT	CASSFSALAGITDTQYF
NA	NA	TRBJ2-7	TRBV7-2	TGTGCCAGCAGCTTAGTTTGGACGATGAGCTCCTACGAGCAGTACTTC	CASSLVWTMSSYEQYF
few	NA	TRBJ2-5	TRBV11-1	TGTGCCAGCAGCTTAAGACAGATCGGGGAGACCCAGTACTTC	CASSLRQIGETQYF
NA	NA	TRBJ2-1	TRBV7-6	TGTGCCAGCAGTTCACTCGTTGGGAACAATGAGCAGTTCTTC	CASSSLVGNNEQFF
few	TRBD2	TRBJ2-7	TRBV7-2	TGTGCCAGCAGCCGTGTTAAGGGAGGGCACTACGAGCAGTACTTC	CASSRVKGGHYEQYF
many	NA	TRBJ2-3	TRBV7-2	TGTGCCAGCAGCTTTGGGGCGGGACACGATACGCAGTATTTT	CASSFGAGHDTQYF
once	NA	TRBJ2-2	TRBV6-1	TGTGCCAGCAGTGAAGGGACAGTAACCGGGGAGCTGTTTTTT	CASSEGTVTGELFF
NA	TRBD2	TRBJ2-5	TRBV5-6	TGTGCCAGCAGCTTGATGTGGGAGGGCGAGACCCAGTACTTC	CASSLMWEGETQYF
NA	NA	TRBJ1-2	TRBV6-1	TGTGCCAGCAGTGAAGTAGTCAGTTGGGGGAACTATGGCTACACCTTC	CASSEVVSWGNYGYTF
few	TRBD2	TRBJ2-3	TRBV7-8	TGTGCCAGCAGCTTAGTTGCTAGCGGGGGGTTGGATACGCAGTATTTT	CASSLVASGGLDTQYF
NA	NA	TRBJ1-2	TRBV29-1	TGCCGCGCCCTCTTAGGGGAGTATTATGGCTACACCTTC	CRALLGEYYGYTF
few	NA	TRBJ1-1	TRBV7-2	TGTGCCAGCAGCTCCGGGGGGTACACTGAAGCTTTCTTT	CASSSGGYTEAFF
NA	NA	TRBJ1-2	TRBV12-3/TRBV12-4	TGTGCCAGCAGTCCGGACAGCGGGTATGGCTACACCTTC	CASSPDSGYGYTF
few	TRBD1	TRBJ2-5	TRBV11-3	TGTGCCAGCAGCCGCCGGACAGGAGACCAAGAGACCCAGTACTTC	CASSRRTGDQETQYF
few	TRBD2	TRBJ2-7	TRBV7-2	TGTGCCAGCAGCCCGGGGTTACTAGCGGGAGGCGCCGAGCAGTACTTC	CASSPGLLAGGAEQYF
NA	NA	TRBJ1-5	TRBV6-6	TGTGCCAGCAGTTACTCGTGGGGGGATGGACAGCCCCAGCATTTT	CASSYSWGDGQPQHF
NA	NA	TRBJ1-3	TRBV7-2	TGTGCCAGCAGCTCAGACCCTGGAAACACCATATATTTT	CASSSDPGNTIYF
NA	NA	TRBJ1-2	TRBV12-3/TRBV12-4	TGTGCCAGCAGTGCCGGGGGGGGGCGGTTGGCCTATGGCTACACCTTC	CASSAGGGRLAYGYTF
NA	NA	TRBJ2-2	TRBV6-8	TGTGCCAGCAGTCAGACAGGCAACACCGGGGAGCTGTTTTTT	CASSQTGNTGELFF
many	NA	TRBJ1-1	TRBV7-2	TGTGCCAGCAGCTACGGCAGTCAAACTGAAGCTTTCTTT	CASSYGSQTEAFF
many	TRBD1	TRBJ1-1	TRBV7-2	TGTGCCAGCAGCTTAGGTCGTTTGGGACAGACTGAAGCTTTCTTT	CASSLGRLGQTEAFF
NA	NA	TRBJ2-1	TRBV11-2	TGTGCCAGCAGCTTAGATTTGCGGCGGGAAGGCAACAATGAGCAGTTCTTC	CASSLDLRREGNNEQFF
NA	NA	TRBJ1-2	TRBV24-1	TGTGCCACCAGTGATTTTTCGGGGGACGGGGGCTACACCTTC	CATSDFSGDGGYTF
NA	TRBD1	TRBJ2-7	TRBV30	TGTGCCTGGAGAGGACAGGGGGCGTCTAACGAGCAGTACTTC	CAWRGQGASNEQYF
few	NA	TRBJ2-5	TRBV11-2	TGTGCCAGCAGCGGGCCCGGATGGAGACGGAGGGAGGAGACCCAGTACTTC	CASSGPGWRRREETQYF
NA	TRBD2	TRBJ2-3	TRBV18	TGTGCCAGCTCATACGGCGGACTAGCGGGGGGAGCTAGCACAGATACGCAGTATTTT	CASSYGGLAGGASTDTQYF
NA	NA	TRBJ2-7	TRBV12-3/TRBV12-4	TGTGCCGGCAGGCCAGGGGAATCCTACGAGCAGTACTTC	CAGRPGESYEQYF
NA	NA	TRBJ2-5	TRBV2	TGTGCCAGCAGTGAACGCCGGGGAGGGGGTAAAGAGACCCAGTACTTC	CASSERRGGGKETQYF
NA	NA	TRBJ2-3	TRBV7-9	TGTGCCAGCAGCTTCTGGACAGAGGCAGATACGCAGTATTTT	CASSFWTEADTQYF
NA	NA	TRBJ1-1	TRBV2	TGTGCCAGCAGGGGAGGACGCCTGAACACTGAAGCTTTCTTT	CASRGGRLNTEAFF
NA	NA	TRBJ1-2	TRBV6-5	TGTGCCAGCAGTCCTACAAGTGGGCTGGATGGCTACACCTTC	CASSPTSGLDGYTF
NA	NA	TRBJ1-2	TRBV11-2	TGTGCCAGCAGCTTAGGCCGGCGCTACTATGGCTACACCTTC	CASSLGRRYYGYTF
NA	NA	TRBJ2-1	TRBV5-4	TGTGCCAGCAGCTTGGCGGGAGAAGGCCCCTACAATGAGCAGTTCTTC	CASSLAGEGPYNEQFF
many	NA	TRBJ2-3	TRBV7-8	TGTGCCAGCAGCGCCCAGCCCGGGACCCCAGGGACGCAGTATTTT	CASSAQPGTPGTQYF
NA	NA	TRBJ1-4	TRBV7-2	TGTGCCAGCAGCTTAGCCCGGGCAGGGGAGGGAGAAAAACTGTTTTTT	CASSLARAGEGEKLFF
NA	NA	TRBJ1-2	TRBV25-1	TGTGCCAGCAGTGAACAGCCCCAGCCTTTAACGAGCGGCTACACCTTC	CASSEQPQPLTSGYTF
NA	NA	TRBJ2-3	TRBV7-2	TGTGCCAGCAGCCGTGGGACCGGGACCACAGATACGCAGTATTTT	CASSRGTGTTDTQYF
few	NA	TRBJ1-5	TRBV2	TGTGCCAGCAGTGAGGGAGGCGCTGGCAATCAGCCCCAGCATTTT	CASSEGGAGNQPQHF
NA	NA	TRBJ2-3	TRBV6-2/TRBV6-3	TGTGCCAGCAAGGGCCGGGCAGATACGCAGTATTTT	CASKGRADTQYF
NA	TRBD2	TRBJ2-1	TRBV6-6	TGTGCCAGCAGCCTCTCGGGGGGGAAGTACAATGAGCAGTTCTTC	CASSLSGGKYNEQFF
NA	NA	TRBJ1-1	TRBV2	TGTGCCAGCAAACTAACAGGATTCGGAGCTTTCTTT	CASKLTGFGAFF
NA	NA	TRBJ2-3	TRBV18	TGTGCCAGCAGCCCCCGGGCCACAGATACGCAGTATTTT	CASSPRATDTQYF
few	NA	TRBJ2-1	TRBV11-2	TGTGCCAGCACCCATCCAGAGGCCCATGAGCAGTTCTTC	CASTHPEAHEQFF
few	NA	TRBJ1-1	TRBV11-3	TGTGCCAGCTCCCGTCTGGAGGACACTGAAGCTTTCTTT	CASSRLEDTEAFF
NA	NA	TRBJ2-1	TRBV6-5	TGTGCCAGCAGTTACTCGAGGGCGTTTGAGCAGTTCTTC	CASSYSRAFEQFF
NA	NA	TRBJ1-5	TRBV7-2	TGTGCCAGCAGCTCGGGTTTGCCTCAGCCCCAGCATTTT	CASSSGLPQPQHF
NA	TRBD1	TRBJ2-5	TRBV27	TGTGCCAGCGGGACAGGGGGGTACCAAGAGACCCAGTACTTC	CASGTGGYQETQYF
NA	TRBD1	TRBJ1-4	TRBV12-3/TRBV12-4	TGTGCCAGCAGTCCGAGGACAGGGAGGAATAATGAAAAACTGTTTTTT	CASSPRTGRNNEKLFF
NA	TRBD2	TRBJ2-3	TRBV7-4	TGTGCCAGCAGCTTAGAGGGGACTAGCGGGAACTTGGCAGATACGCAGTATTTT	CASSLEGTSGNLADTQYF
NA	NA	TRBJ2-2	TRBV6-2/TRBV6-3	TGTGCCAGCAGTTACTCGATCTCGGGAGTAAACACCGGGGAGCTGTTTTTT	CASSYSISGVNTGELFF
NA	TRBD1	TRBJ2-4	TRBV19	TGTGCCAGTAGTATAAGGGACAGACCCAAAAACATTCAGTACTTC	CASSIRDRPKNIQYF
once	TRBD1	TRBJ2-3	TRBV6-1	TGTGCCAGCCTAAGCACGCAGGGGGTAATGAGTACGCAGTATTTT	CASLSTQGVMSTQYF